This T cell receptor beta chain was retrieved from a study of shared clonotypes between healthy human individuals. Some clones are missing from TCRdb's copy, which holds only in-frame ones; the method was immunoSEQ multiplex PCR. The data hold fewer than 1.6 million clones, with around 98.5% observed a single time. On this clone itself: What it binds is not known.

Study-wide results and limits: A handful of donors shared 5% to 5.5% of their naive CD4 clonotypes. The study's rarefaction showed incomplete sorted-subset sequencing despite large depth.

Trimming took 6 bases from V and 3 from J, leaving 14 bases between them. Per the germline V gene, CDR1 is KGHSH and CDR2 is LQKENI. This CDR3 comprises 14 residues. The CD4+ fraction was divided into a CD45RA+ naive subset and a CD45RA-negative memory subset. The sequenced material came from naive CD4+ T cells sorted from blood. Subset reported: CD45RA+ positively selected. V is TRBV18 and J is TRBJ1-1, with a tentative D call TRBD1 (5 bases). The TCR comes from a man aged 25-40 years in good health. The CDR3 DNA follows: TGTGCCAGCTCCCCCGACAGAACTTACACTGAAGCTTTCTTT. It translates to CASSPDRTYTEAFF.